The 25 T cell receptor beta chains below all came from one sample that was sequenced in a study of cytomegalovirus exposure and HLA in healthy donors. PCR employed 60 Vbeta and 13 Jbeta primers. This table comes from immunoSEQ multiplex PCR, and its TCRdb copy is limited to in-frame clones, with some not included. The sample has about 160,000 clones; around four fifths are singletons. Input material: PBMCs. These receptors came from a woman between 45 and 60 years old in good health and CMV-seronegative.

This sequence joins TRBV5-4 and TRBJ2-2; possible D gene TRBD1, 6 bases. CDR1 is SGHNT and CDR2 is YYREEE in the germline V gene (reference sequence). V lost 1 base, J lost 5 bases, and 6 bases lay in between. The CDR3 sequence is 13 residues long. Here the CDR3 reads CASSLTGTGELFF. The CDR3 nucleotides are TGTGCCAGCAGCTTGACAGGGACCGGGGAGCTGTTTTTT.

This CDR3 reads CASSQGVANYGYTF. The CDR3 DNA is TGTGCCAGCAGTCAGGGCGTTGCTAACTATGGCTACACCTTC. The rearrangement links TRBV28 to TRBJ1-2, with D maybe TRBD1 (5 bases). Per the germline V gene, CDR1 is MDHEN and CDR2 is SYDVKM. V lost 5 bases and J 0 bases, leaving 10 bases between the germline ends. The CDR3 is 14 amino acids.

A word on this clone: The missing conserved phenylalanine or tryptophan at the end of this CDR3 makes a read error likely. The chain recombines TRBV4-3 with TRBJ1-3; D may be TRBD1 (6 bases). Trimming removed 4 bases at V and 4 bases at J, with 11 bases between. Per the germline V gene, CDR1 is LGHNA and CDR2 is YSLEER. The CDR3 runs 14 residues. The CDR3 DNA sequence: TGCGCCAGCAGCCTGACAGGTTCCGGAAACACCATATATCTT. It codes for CASSLTGSGNTIYL.

This clone occurred a few times. This rearrangement joins TRBV28 to TRBJ2-1, with TRBD2 identical over 8 bases. Germline assignment: CDR1 MDHEN and CDR2 SYDVKM. With V trimmed by 10 bases and J by 4 bases, 15 bases remained unmatched. The CDR3 is 16 residues long. CDR3 nucleotides: TGTGCCACCATTTTCGGGGGGGTAAGGACTTACAATGAGCAGTTCTTC. Amino acid sequence: CATIFGGVRTYNEQFF.

The rearrangement links TRBV5-4 to TRBJ1-2; D gene unclear. The CDR3 consists of 13 residues. Trimming shortened V by 0 bases and J by 4 bases, and 7 bases separated the two germline ends. Germline lookup yields CDR1 SGHNT and CDR2 YYREEE (reference sequence). The CDR3 is CASSLGGPYGYTF. CDR3 sequence (DNA): TGTGCCAGCAGCTTGGGCGGGCCCTATGGCTACACCTTC. Based on the CDR3 plus reference TRBV5-4 and TRBJ1-2, the full variable domain is ETGVTQSPTHLIKTRGQQVTLRCSSQSGHNTVSWYQQALGQGPQFIFQYYREEENGRGNFPPRFSGLQFPNYSSELNVNALELDDSALYLCASSLGGPYGYTFGSGTRLTVV.

J is TRBJ1-2 and V is TRBV28; 10 bases map to TRBD1. The CDR3 spans 14 residues. Germline V CDR1 and CDR2: MDHEN, SYDVKM. The junction had 8 bases not matched to a gene; V was cut back by 6 bases and J by 7 bases. The DNA for the CDR3 is TGTGCCAGCAGCTACGGACAGGGGGTTCTTGGCTACACCTTC. Protein product: CASSYGQGVLGYTF.

J is TRBJ2-5 and V is TRBV18, with TRBD1 as a possible D gene (6 bases). This CDR3 is 14 amino acids long. Trimming stripped 3 bases from V and 5 bases from J, with 13 bases between. Germline assignment: CDR1 KGHSH and CDR2 LQKENI. CDR3 in amino acids: CASSPTAGGETQYF. The CDR3 DNA sequence: TGTGCCAGCTCACCGACGGCTGGGGGCGAGACCCAGTACTTC.

This clone has a handful of counts. The chain has TRBV7-3 and TRBJ1-1, with 7 bases identical to TRBD1. Germline CDR1 reads SGHTA; CDR2 reads FQGTGA. With V trimmed by 1 base and J by 5 bases, 1 base remained unmatched. The CDR3 has 13 residues. CDR3 sequence reads: CASSLNRGTEAFF. In DNA form, the CDR3 reads TGTGCCAGCAGCTTAAACAGGGGAACTGAAGCTTTCTTT.

The chain is built from TRBV2 and TRBJ1-1; 9 nucleotides match TRBD1. The CDR3 consists of 14 residues. V dropped 6 bases and J dropped 2; count of bases not matched to a gene: 4. CDR1 is SNHLY and CDR2 is FYNNEI in the germline V gene. CDR3 sequence: CASRKGQGNTEAFF. DNA of the CDR3: TGTGCCAGCAGAAAGGGACAGGGTAACACTGAAGCTTTCTTT.

This chain connects TRBV15 to TRBJ2-1, with D possibly TRBD1 on 5 matching bases. Trimming cost V 0 bases and J 9 bases, with 15 bases left between them. Germline assignment: CDR1 LNHNV and CDR2 YYDKDF (reference sequence). This CDR3 is 15 amino acids long. DNA of the CDR3: TGTGCCACCAGCAGAGATCGTGCAGGGTGGGGTGAGCAGTTCTTC. Translating it yields CATSRDRAGWGEQFF.

A few counts support this clone. The genes are TRBV27 and TRBJ1-5; no clear D. The ends were cut back, 6 bases at V and 0 bases at J, with 9 bases in the middle. This CDR3 spans 14 amino acids. Germline values: CDR1 MNHEY, CDR2 SMNVEV (reference sequence). The CDR3 bases are TGTGCCAGCAGCCCCCTATATAGCAATCAGCCCCAGCATTTT. This encodes CASSPLYSNQPQHF.

On this clone itself: The junction departs from germline at one end; a sequencing error may be responsible. The chain joins TRBV6-5 to TRBJ2-1, with 9 bases fitting TRBD2. Germline-derived CDR1 and CDR2 are MNHEY and SVGAGI. The CDR3 runs to 13 residues. Written as DNA, the CDR3 is TGTGCCAGCAACAAGCGGGAGGTCAATGGGCAGTTCTTC. It yields the protein CASNKREVNGQFF.

The rearrangement uses TRBV6-6 and TRBJ1-1; TRBD1 might be the D (5 bases). This CDR3 comprises 15 residues. With 4 bases removed from V and 5 bases from J, the gap between germline ends came to 17 bases. CDR1 and CDR2 from the germline V gene are MNHNY and SVGAGI (reference sequence). CDR3 bases: TGTGCCAGCAGTTTCTTACCAACGGGGGAGACTGAAGCTTTCTTT. This sequence encodes CASSFLPTGETEAFF.

This sequence joins TRBV7-8 and TRBJ2-5; 11 bases match TRBD1. Per germline, CDR1 SGHVS and CDR2 FQNEAQ. V was pared by 7 bases and J by 4 bases, with 14 bases of the junction left unmatched. There are 17 residues in the CDR3. CDR3 protein: CASTYKGTGGPSETQYF. The CDR3 DNA reads as TGTGCCAGCACCTATAAGGGGACAGGGGGGCCCTCAGAGACCCAGTACTTC. Full variable domain (outside the CDR3, taken from reference TRBV7-8 and TRBJ2-5): GAGVSQSPRYKVAKRGQDVALRCDPISGHVSLFWYQQALGQGPEFLTYFQNEAQLDKSGLPSDRFFAERPEGSVSTLKIQRTQQEDSAVYLCASTYKGTGGPSETQYFGPGTRLLVL.

This clone has a single count. The chain is built from TRBV28 and TRBJ1-6, with 10 bases lining up with TRBD1. V lost 2 bases, J lost 10 bases, and 11 bases stayed unmatched. CDR3 length equals 17 residues. Looked up from germline, CDR1 is MDHEN and CDR2 is SYDVKM. The DNA for the CDR3 is TGTGCCAGCAGTTTAAGACAGGGGGCTCCCGAGGGGTCACCCCTCCACTTT. Translating gives CASSLRQGAPEGSPLHF.

CDR3 sequence reads: CASSPGGENTGELFF. The CDR3 coding sequence is TGTGCCAGCAGCCCGGGCGGGGAGAACACCGGGGAGCTGTTTTTT. The rearrangement uses TRBV11-3 and TRBJ2-2; D is perhaps TRBD2 (6 bases). Germline V gene lookup returns CDR1 SGHNT and CDR2 YENEEA. The CDR3 contains 15 residues. Trimming left V 5 bases short and J 1 base short, with 11 bases between.

This chain links TRBV29-1 with TRBJ2-7, with D perhaps TRBD2 (7 bases). V dropped 0 bases and J dropped 5 bases, with 23 bases sitting between them. The CDR3 contains 17 residues. Germline V gives CDR1 SQVTM, CDR2 ANQGSEA. CDR3 residues: CSVEDRQEGGARNEQYF. CDR3 nucleotides: TGCAGCGTTGAAGATCGACAAGAGGGGGGGGCGCGAAACGAGCAGTACTTC.

The chain links TRBV5-1 to TRBJ2-7; 7 bases align to TRBD1. The trim removed 3 bases at V and 2 bases at J, leaving 5 bases unmatched. Germline CDR1 SGHRS, CDR2 YFSETQ. The CDR3 loop spans 14 amino acids. The DNA of the CDR3 is TGCGCCAGCAGCTCCCGGACAGGAACCTACGAGCAGTACTTC. Translation gives CASSSRTGTYEQYF.

This rearrangement joins TRBV6-5 to TRBJ2-7; a possible D gene is TRBD1 (6 bases). Trimming pared 5 bases from V and 4 bases from J, leaving 12 bases between. The CDR3 runs 13 residues. Germline CDR1 MNHEY, CDR2 SVGAGI. Written as DNA, the CDR3 is TGTGCCAGCAGTCTGGGGGCTCCGTACGAGCAGTACTTC. It translates to CASSLGAPYEQYF.

The J gene is TRBJ2-3, the V gene TRBV30, with 10 bases fitting TRBD2. Per the germline V gene, CDR1 is GTSNPN and CDR2 is SVGIG (reference sequence). This CDR3 is 16 amino acids long. V was pared by 0 bases and J by 1 base, with 4 bases of the junction left unmatched. This CDR3 is CAWSVRLAGGTDTQYF. In DNA form, the CDR3 reads TGTGCCTGGAGTGTACGGCTAGCGGGAGGCACAGATACGCAGTATTTT.

The chain uses TRBV6-6 and TRBJ2-1; D unclear. The CDR3 covers 12 residues. Per the germline V gene, CDR1 is MNHNY and CDR2 is SVGAGI (reference sequence). The ends were cut back, 0 bases at V and 12 bases at J, with 9 bases in the middle. The CDR3 spells CASSYSYRAQFF. The CDR3 nucleotides are TGTGCCAGCAGTTACTCCTACCGTGCGCAGTTCTTC.

The V and J genes are TRBV27 and TRBJ2-1; a possible D gene is TRBD1 (6 bases). Germline values: CDR1 MNHEY, CDR2 SMNVEV (reference sequence). The CDR3 has 12 residues. Trimming removed 4 bases from V and 6 bases from J, with 7 bases in between. The chain's CDR3 is CASSSRGNEQFF. In nucleotides, the CDR3 is TGTGCCAGCAGTTCCAGGGGCAATGAGCAGTTCTTC.

This clone has a handful of counts. The rearrangement links TRBV10-3 to TRBJ1-2; the D gene is possibly TRBD1 (6 bases). The CDR3 extends over 19 amino acids. CDR1 and CDR2 (germline): ENHRY, SYGVKD. The V end was cut by 0 bases, the J end by 1 base, with 21 bases between. CDR3 sequence reads: CAISESYPPTGPINYGYTF. The CDR3 DNA is TGTGCCATCAGTGAGTCCTACCCCCCGACAGGCCCCATTAACTATGGCTACACCTTC.

The chain is built from TRBV7-2 and TRBJ1-5; 7 bases are a match to TRBD1. CDR1 and CDR2 (germline): SGHTA, FQGNSA. The CDR3 contains 17 residues. Trimming at V came to 1 base and at J to 2 bases, leaving 8 bases not matched to a gene. The CDR3 loop is CASSLGGYRGRNQPQHF. The CDR3, as DNA: TGTGCCAGCAGCTTAGGGGGCTACAGGGGTCGCAATCAGCCCCAGCATTTT.

This chain links TRBV19 with TRBJ1-2; TRBD1 matches 10 bases. There are 16 residues in the CDR3. CDR1 LNHDA and CDR2 SQIVND come from the germline V gene (reference sequence). The V segment lost 7 bases and the J segment 4 bases; nucleotides outside the gene matches: 12. The chain's CDR3 is CASTPRQGATGYGYTF. The CDR3 DNA sequence: TGTGCCAGTACACCACGACAGGGGGCGACGGGCTATGGCTACACCTTC.